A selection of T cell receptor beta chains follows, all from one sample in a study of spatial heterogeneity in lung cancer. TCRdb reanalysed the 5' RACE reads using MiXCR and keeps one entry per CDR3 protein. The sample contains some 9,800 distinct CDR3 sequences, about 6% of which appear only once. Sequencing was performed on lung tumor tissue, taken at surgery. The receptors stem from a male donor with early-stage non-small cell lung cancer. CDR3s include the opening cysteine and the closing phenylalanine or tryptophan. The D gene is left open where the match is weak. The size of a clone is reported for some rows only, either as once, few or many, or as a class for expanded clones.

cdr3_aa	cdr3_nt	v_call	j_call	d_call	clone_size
CSAHGTNHYEQYF	TGCAGTGCTCACGGGACTAACCACTACGAGCAGTACTTC	TRBV20-1	TRBJ2-7	TRBD2	many
CASSGSGTGAKDTQYF	TGTGCCAGCAGTGGATCCGGGACAGGGGCAAAAGATACGCAGTATTTT	TRBV25-1	TRBJ2-3	TRBD1	many
CSARDAGERIYGYTF	TGCAGTGCTAGAGACGCAGGGGAACGAATCTATGGCTACACCTTC	TRBV20-1	TRBJ1-2	.	many
CASSAIQDSRGEQYF	TGTGCCAGCAGTGCGATCCAGGACAGTCGAGGCGAGCAGTACTTC	TRBV27	TRBJ2-7	.	.
CASSFSLSGKNYGYTF	TGTGCCAGCAGCTTTTCTCTTTCGGGAAAGAACTATGGCTACACCTTC	TRBV5-5	TRBJ1-2	.	many
CASSEGQGGSPLHF	TGTGCCAGCAGTGAGGGACAGGGAGGTTCACCCCTCCACTTT	TRBV9	TRBJ1-6	TRBD1	many
CASSYGTAEAFF	TGTGCCAGCAGTTACGGGACAGCTGAAGCTTTCTTT	TRBV6-1	TRBJ1-1	TRBD1	many
CASSLSRAYGYTF	TGTGCCAGCAGTTTATCCAGGGCCTATGGCTACACCTTC	TRBV28	TRBJ1-2	.	medium-sized
CASSAYGVGSQETQYF	TGCGCCAGCAGCGCATACGGGGTGGGATCACAAGAGACCCAGTACTTC	TRBV5-1	TRBJ2-5	.	many
CASSLVVEQFF	TGTGCCAGCAGCTTAGTAGTTGAGCAGTTCTTC	TRBV7-2	TRBJ2-1	.	medium-sized
CASSSNPNTEAFF	TGTGCCAGCAGCTCCAATCCGAACACTGAAGCTTTCTTT	TRBV7-2	TRBJ1-1	.	many
CASSFRFGTEGANVLTF	TGTGCCAGCAGCTTCCGTTTTGGGACAGAGGGGGCCAACGTCCTGACTTTC	TRBV5-5	TRBJ2-6	TRBD1	many
CAISESTGFGPTSEAFF	TGTGCCATCAGTGAGTCTACGGGGTTCGGGCCTACCTCTGAAGCTTTCTTT	TRBV10-3	TRBJ1-1	.	many
CAWSRQGGNTIYF	TGTGCCTGGAGCCGACAGGGGGGAAACACCATATATTTT	TRBV30	TRBJ1-3	TRBD1	many
CASSLVTEAFF	TGTGCCAGCAGCCTCGTTACTGAAGCTTTCTTT	TRBV5-6	TRBJ1-1	.	medium-sized
CASSLDGQVNEKLFF	TGTGCCAGCAGCTTAGACGGACAGGTTAATGAAAAACTGTTTTTT	TRBV7-2	TRBJ1-4	TRBD1	.
CARRDSRYTEAFF	TGTGCCCGACGGGACAGCCGGTACACTGAAGCTTTCTTT	TRBV6-2/TRBV6-3	TRBJ1-1	TRBD1	many
CASSEWGRRTSGRPFWWFF	TGTGCCAGCAGTGAATGGGGGAGACGGACTAGCGGGAGACCCTTCTGGTGGTTCTTC	TRBV2	TRBJ2-1	TRBD2	many
CASSTRLAGGRRYEQYF	TGTGCCAGCAGTACCCGACTAGCGGGAGGTCGGCGTTACGAGCAGTACTTC	TRBV27	TRBJ2-7	TRBD2	many
CASSPQSGSEAFF	TGTGCCAGCTCACCACAATCGGGCTCTGAAGCTTTCTTT	TRBV18	TRBJ1-1	.	many
CSASGTASSYNSPLHF	TGCAGTGCAAGTGGGACAGCGAGCTCCTATAATTCACCCCTCCACTTT	TRBV20-1	TRBJ1-6	TRBD1	medium-sized
CASSPRGTDEKLFF	TGTGCCAGCTCACCACGAGGGACGGATGAAAAACTGTTTTTT	TRBV18	TRBJ1-4	.	many
CSALWGTMNTEAFF	TGCAGTGCTCTGTGGGGGACGATGAACACTGAAGCTTTCTTT	TRBV20-1	TRBJ1-1	.	many
CASSPYTDRRPGANVLTF	TGTGCCAGCTCGCCCTACACGGACAGGCGTCCTGGGGCCAACGTCCTGACTTTC	TRBV18	TRBJ2-6	TRBD1	many
CASRGGGQRTYEQYF	TGTGCCAGCAGGGGTGGGGGACAGAGGACCTACGAGCAGTACTTC	TRBV27	TRBJ2-7	TRBD1	many
CASSLALDNEQFF	TGTGCCAGCAGCTTAGCCCTAGACAATGAGCAGTTCTTC	TRBV7-6	TRBJ2-1	.	medium-sized
CASNLDRDDNEQFF	TGTGCCAGCAACCTAGACAGGGATGACAATGAGCAGTTCTTC	TRBV28	TRBJ2-1	TRBD1	many
CASSTGTGALQETQYF	TGTGCCAGCTCAACGGGGACAGGGGCGTTACAAGAGACCCAGTACTTC	TRBV18	TRBJ2-5	TRBD1	many
CASSPGRRLYGYTF	TGCGCCAGCAGCCCGGGACGTAGACTCTATGGCTACACCTTC	TRBV5-1	TRBJ1-2	.	medium-sized
CASSLLGRASSYEQYF	TGTGCCAGCAGCTTACTCGGGCGGGCCAGCTCCTACGAGCAGTACTTC	TRBV7-9	TRBJ2-7	.	medium-sized
CSARATGQGENEQFF	TGCAGTGCTAGAGCCACGGGACAGGGTGAAAATGAGCAGTTCTTC	TRBV20-1	TRBJ2-1	TRBD1	medium-sized
CASSSRGTGVTEAFF	TGTGCCAGCAGCTCTAGGGGGACAGGGGTCACTGAAGCTTTCTTT	TRBV7-2	TRBJ1-1	TRBD1	many
CSASLVRASNQPQHF	TGCAGTGCTAGCCTCGTCCGAGCTAGCAATCAGCCCCAGCATTTT	TRBV20-1	TRBJ1-5	.	many
CASSLVATGETQYF	TGTGCCAGCAGCTTAGTTGCGACGGGGGAGACCCAGTACTTC	TRBV7-6	TRBJ2-5	.	many
CASSEALTRTEAFF	TGTGCCAGCAGTGAAGCGCTGACGAGGACTGAAGCTTTCTTT	TRBV6-1	TRBJ1-1	.	many
CASSLGQGKYEQYF	TGTGCCAGCAGCCTGGGACAGGGAAAATACGAGCAGTACTTC	TRBV6-6	TRBJ2-7	TRBD1	once
CASSSTGMGGYTF	TGCGCCAGCAGCTCTACAGGGATGGGCGGCTACACCTTC	TRBV5-1	TRBJ1-2	.	many
CASTLGQRNSPLHF	TGTGCCAGTACCCTGGGACAGAGAAATTCACCCCTCCACTTT	TRBV19	TRBJ1-6	TRBD1	many
CASSTRTAQETQYF	TGTGCCAGCAGTACCCGGACGGCACAAGAGACCCAGTACTTC	TRBV27	TRBJ2-5	.	many
CASSLLGGIGGYTF	TGTGCCAGCAGTTTACTTGGAGGGATTGGAGGCTACACCTTC	TRBV28	TRBJ1-2	.	many
CASSYTPLGRDTEAFF	TGTGCCAGCAGCTACACACCCCTGGGCAGGGACACTGAAGCTTTCTTT	TRBV12-3/TRBV12-4	TRBJ1-1	.	many
CASRDTEKLFF	TGTGCCAGCAGGGACACCGAAAAACTGTTTTTT	TRBV6-5	TRBJ1-4	.	medium-sized
CASARQGVVGGYTF	TGTGCCAGTGCACGGCAGGGCGTAGTCGGTGGCTACACCTTC	TRBV19	TRBJ1-2	.	many
CASSLRGYEQYF	TGTGCCAGCAGTTTACGAGGGTACGAGCAGTACTTC	TRBV28	TRBJ2-7	.	many
CASMKISTGTEAYEQYF	TGTGCCAGCATGAAGATTAGTACCGGGACAGAAGCCTACGAGCAGTACTTC	TRBV4-2	TRBJ2-7	TRBD1	many
CASSQPGPGLPKNIQYF	TGTGCCAGCAGTCAACCGGGACCTGGTCTACCCAAAAACATTCAGTACTTC	TRBV28	TRBJ2-4	.	many
CASSYGDNNQPQHF	TGTGCCAGCAGTTACGGGGACAATAATCAGCCCCAGCATTTT	TRBV12-3/TRBV12-4	TRBJ1-5	.	many
CASSSSLVNEKLFF	TGTGCCAGCAGCTCCAGCCTTGTTAATGAAAAACTGTTTTTT	TRBV5-5	TRBJ1-4	.	many